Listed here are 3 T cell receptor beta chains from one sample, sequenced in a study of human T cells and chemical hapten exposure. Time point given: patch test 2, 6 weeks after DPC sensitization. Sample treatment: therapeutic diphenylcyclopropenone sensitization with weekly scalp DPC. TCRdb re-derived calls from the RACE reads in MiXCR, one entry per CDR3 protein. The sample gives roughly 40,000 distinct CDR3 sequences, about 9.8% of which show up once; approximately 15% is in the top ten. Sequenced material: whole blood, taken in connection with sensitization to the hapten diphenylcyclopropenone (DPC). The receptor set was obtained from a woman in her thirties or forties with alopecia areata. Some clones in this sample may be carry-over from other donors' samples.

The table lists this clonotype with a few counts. The CDR3 DNA follows: TGTGCCACCAGTGATGCCGGGAGGGATCAGCCCCAGCATTTT. It encodes CATSDAGRDQPQHF. The chain couples TRBV24-1 to TRBJ1-5; no definite D call. V lost 3 bases and J 5 bases, leaving 10 bases between the germline ends. The CDR3 is made up of 14 amino acids. Per the germline V gene, CDR1 is KGHDR and CDR2 is SFDVKD.

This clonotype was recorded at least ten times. CDR3 nucleotide sequence: TGTGCCAGCAGCTTAGAAGGGTCCCTCTACGAGCAGTACTTC. Translation: CASSLEGSLYEQYF. The chain recombines TRBV7-8 with TRBJ2-7; D gene ambiguous. With 1 base removed from V and 3 bases from J, the gap between germline ends came to 10 bases. Germline CDR1 and CDR2: SGHVS and FQNEAQ. This CDR3 has 14 amino acids. Together with reference TRBV7-8 and TRBJ2-7, the CDR3 gives the full variable domain: GAGVSQSPRYKVAKRGQDVALRCDPISGHVSLFWYQQALGQGPEFLTYFQNEAQLDKSGLPSDRFFAERPEGSVSTLKIQRTQQEDSAVYLCASSLEGSLYEQYFGPGTRLTVT.

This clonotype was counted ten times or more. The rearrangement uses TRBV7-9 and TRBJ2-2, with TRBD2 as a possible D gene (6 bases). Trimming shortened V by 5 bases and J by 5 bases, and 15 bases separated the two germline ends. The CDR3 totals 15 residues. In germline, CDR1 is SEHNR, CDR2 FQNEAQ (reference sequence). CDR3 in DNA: TGTGCCAGCAGCCCTAGCGTCACCCTAACCGGGGAGCTGTTTTTT. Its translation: CASSPSVTLTGELFF.